This T cell receptor beta chain came from a study of post-analysis software for immune sequencing data. On the study more broadly: Clinical courses comprised relapsing-remitting, secondary progressive and progressive-relapsing multiple sclerosis. Study results and limitations: People with multiple sclerosis had a significantly lower normalized Chao1 diversity than controls did. TRBV5-6, TRBV5-1 and TRBV20-1 were among roughly five TRBV segments more frequent in patients than controls.

V was clipped by 3 bases and J by 4 bases; unmatched bases: 8. Germline CDR1 and CDR2: SEHNR and FQNEAQ (reference sequence). CDR3 length: 16 residues. This clonotype was observed a few times. What it binds is not known. The authors incorporated unique molecular identifiers into the TCR beta cDNA libraries. Roughly 0.5 million cDNA molecules were obtained from around 1 to 10 million T cells. In TCRdb, the PCR reads were re-called with MiXCR into one record per CDR3 protein. The sample yields roughly 800,000 distinct CDR3 sequences, 25% to 30% seen once. The sequenced sample was blood. The chain has TRBV7-9 and TRBJ1-1, with 10 positions matching TRBD1. The TCR was taken from a girl aged 10 to 17 with multiple sclerosis. The CDR3 protein is CASSFGTGESGTEAFF. In DNA form, the CDR3 reads TGTGCCAGCAGCTTTGGGACAGGGGAGAGTGGCACTGAAGCTTTCTTT.